Sequencing of this T cell receptor (beta chain) was carried out in a study of blood T cell repertoires in COVID-19. The protocol was immunoSEQ multiplex PCR, while the TCRdb copy is restricted to in-frame clones and leaves out a portion. Of approximately 270,000 clones detected, approximately 83% appear once; the ten largest clones hold 11%. A note on this clone: Mismatch with germline at one junction end may stem from a read error.

The CDR3 loop spans 10 amino acids. Germline CDR1 and CDR2: LNHDA and SQIVND (reference sequence). Sequenced material: peripheral blood. J is TRBJ2-5 and V is TRBV19; TRBD1 aligns across 9 bases. This TCR was sampled from a woman aged 65 to 85 with acute or convalescent COVID-19. The CDR3 DNA is TGTGCCAGTAGTTCGGGACAGGGTGACTTC. It is translated as CASSSGQGDF. Complete variable domain (other parts from reference TRBV19 and TRBJ2-5): DGGITQSPKYLFRKEGQNVTLSCEQNLNHDAMYWYRQDPGQGLRLIYYSQIVNDFQKGDIAEGYSVSREKKESFPLTVTSAQKNPTAFYLCASSSGQGDFGPGTRLLVL.